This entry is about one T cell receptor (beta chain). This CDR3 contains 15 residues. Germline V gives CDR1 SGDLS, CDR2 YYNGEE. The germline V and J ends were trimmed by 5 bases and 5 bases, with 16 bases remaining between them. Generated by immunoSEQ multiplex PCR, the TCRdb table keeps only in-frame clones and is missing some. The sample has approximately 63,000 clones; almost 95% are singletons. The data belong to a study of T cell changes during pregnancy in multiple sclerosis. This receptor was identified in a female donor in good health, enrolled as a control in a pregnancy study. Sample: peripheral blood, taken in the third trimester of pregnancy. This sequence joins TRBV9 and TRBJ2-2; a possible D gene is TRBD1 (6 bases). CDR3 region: CASSQLAGETGELFF. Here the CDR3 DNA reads TGTGCCAGCAGTCAATTGGCAGGGGAAACCGGGGAGCTGTTTTTT.